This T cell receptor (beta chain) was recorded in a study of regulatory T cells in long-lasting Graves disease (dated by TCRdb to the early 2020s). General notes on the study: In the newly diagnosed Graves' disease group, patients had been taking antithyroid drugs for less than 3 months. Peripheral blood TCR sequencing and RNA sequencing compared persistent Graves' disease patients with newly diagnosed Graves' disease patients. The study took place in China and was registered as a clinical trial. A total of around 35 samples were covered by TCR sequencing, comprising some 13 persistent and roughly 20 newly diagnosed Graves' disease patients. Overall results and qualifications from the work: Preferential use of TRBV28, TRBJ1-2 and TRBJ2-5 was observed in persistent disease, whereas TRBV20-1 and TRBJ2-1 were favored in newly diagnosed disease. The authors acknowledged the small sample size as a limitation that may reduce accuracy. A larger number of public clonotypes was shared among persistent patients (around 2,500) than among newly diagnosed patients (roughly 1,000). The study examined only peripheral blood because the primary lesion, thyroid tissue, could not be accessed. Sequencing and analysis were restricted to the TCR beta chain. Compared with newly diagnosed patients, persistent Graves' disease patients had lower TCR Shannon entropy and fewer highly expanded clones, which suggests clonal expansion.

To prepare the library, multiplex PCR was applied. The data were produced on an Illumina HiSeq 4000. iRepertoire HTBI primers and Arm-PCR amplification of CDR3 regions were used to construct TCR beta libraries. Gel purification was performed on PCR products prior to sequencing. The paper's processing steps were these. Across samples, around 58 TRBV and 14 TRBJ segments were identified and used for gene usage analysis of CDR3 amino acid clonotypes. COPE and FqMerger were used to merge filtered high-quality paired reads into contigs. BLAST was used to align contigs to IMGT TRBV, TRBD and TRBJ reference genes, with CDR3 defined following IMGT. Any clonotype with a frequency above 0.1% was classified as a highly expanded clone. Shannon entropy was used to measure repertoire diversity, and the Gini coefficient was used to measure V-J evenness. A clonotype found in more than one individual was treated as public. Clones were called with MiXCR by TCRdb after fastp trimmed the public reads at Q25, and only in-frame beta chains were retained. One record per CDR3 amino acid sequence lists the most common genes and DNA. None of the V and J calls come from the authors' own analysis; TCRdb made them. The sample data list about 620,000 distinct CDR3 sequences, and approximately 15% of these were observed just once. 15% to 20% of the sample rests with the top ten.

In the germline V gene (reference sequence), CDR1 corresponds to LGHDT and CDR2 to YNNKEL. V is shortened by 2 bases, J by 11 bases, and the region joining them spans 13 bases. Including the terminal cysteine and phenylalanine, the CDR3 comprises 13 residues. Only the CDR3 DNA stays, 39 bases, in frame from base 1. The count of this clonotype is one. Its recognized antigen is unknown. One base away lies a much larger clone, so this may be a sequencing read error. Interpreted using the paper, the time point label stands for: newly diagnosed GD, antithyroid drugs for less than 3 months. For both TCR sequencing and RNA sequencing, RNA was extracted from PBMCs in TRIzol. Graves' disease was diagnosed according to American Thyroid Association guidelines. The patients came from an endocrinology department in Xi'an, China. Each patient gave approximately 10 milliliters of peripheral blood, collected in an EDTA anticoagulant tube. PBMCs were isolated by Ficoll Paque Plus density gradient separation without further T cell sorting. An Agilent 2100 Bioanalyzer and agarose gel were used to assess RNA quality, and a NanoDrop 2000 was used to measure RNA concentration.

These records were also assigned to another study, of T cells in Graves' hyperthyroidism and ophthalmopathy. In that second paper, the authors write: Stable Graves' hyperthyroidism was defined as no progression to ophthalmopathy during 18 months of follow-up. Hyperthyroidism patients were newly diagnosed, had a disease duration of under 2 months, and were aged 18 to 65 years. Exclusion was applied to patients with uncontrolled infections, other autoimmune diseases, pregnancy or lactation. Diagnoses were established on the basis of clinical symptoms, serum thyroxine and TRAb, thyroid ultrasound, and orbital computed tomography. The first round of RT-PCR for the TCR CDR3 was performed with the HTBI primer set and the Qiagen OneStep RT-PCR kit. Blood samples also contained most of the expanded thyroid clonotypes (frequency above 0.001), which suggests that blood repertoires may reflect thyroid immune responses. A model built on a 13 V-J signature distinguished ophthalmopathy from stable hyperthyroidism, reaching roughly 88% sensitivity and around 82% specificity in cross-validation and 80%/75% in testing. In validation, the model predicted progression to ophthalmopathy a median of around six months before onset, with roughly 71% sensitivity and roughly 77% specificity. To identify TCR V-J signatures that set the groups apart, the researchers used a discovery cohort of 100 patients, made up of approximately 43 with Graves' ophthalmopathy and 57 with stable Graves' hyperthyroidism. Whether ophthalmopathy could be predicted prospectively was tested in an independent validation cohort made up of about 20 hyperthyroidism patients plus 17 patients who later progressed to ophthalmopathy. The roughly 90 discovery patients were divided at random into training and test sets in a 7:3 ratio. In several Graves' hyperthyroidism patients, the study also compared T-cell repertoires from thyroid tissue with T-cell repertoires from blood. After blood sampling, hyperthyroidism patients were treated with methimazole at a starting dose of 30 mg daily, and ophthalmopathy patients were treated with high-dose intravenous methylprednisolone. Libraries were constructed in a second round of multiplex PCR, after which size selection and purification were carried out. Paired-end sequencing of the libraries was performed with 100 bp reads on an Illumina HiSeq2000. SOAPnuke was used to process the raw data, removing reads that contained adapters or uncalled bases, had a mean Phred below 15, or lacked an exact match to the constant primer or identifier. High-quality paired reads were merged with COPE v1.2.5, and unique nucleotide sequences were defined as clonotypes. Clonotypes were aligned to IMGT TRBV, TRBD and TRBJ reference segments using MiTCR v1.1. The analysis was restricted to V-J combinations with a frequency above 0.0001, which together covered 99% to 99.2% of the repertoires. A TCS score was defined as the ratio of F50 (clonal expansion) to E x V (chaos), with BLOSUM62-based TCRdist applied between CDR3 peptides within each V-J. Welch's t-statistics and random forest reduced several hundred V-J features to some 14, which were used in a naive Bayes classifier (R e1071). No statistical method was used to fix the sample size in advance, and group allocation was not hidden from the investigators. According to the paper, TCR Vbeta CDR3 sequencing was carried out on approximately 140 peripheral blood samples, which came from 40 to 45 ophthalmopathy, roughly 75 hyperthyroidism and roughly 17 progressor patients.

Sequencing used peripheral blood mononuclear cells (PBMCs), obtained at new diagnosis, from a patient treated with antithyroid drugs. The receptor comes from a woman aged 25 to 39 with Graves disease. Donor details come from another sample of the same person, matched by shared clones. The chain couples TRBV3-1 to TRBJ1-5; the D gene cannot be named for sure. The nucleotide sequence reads TGTGCCAGCAGCCAAAGGTGGTCCCCAGCCCAGCATTTT. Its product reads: CASSQRWSPAQHF.